Listed here is a single T cell receptor beta chain. The sample holds a few counts of this clone. Its specific antigen is unknown. Qualities for individual bases were not recorded, and no much larger clone is one base off. These data are taken from a study of cytomegalovirus exposure and HLA in healthy donors (dated by TCRdb to 2015 to 2018). About the study as a whole: According to an earlier analysis of 587 of the donors, 150 million to 200 million T cells yielded some 120 million unique TCR beta sequences and around 280 Gb of sequence data. Rather than drawing on any new phenotypic data, the later analysis identified candidate immune exposures from TCR beta sequences and the way those sequences occurred across donors. Both class I and class II loci were covered by HLA typing, at four-digit resolution. In addition to the first cohort of approximately 670 subjects, a separate validation cohort of 130 or so different subjects was used. Among around 400 genotyped donors of the cohort, an average of about 240,000 unique TCR beta nucleotide sequences were sequenced per donor, roughly a sixth of them non-productive. The study used immunosequencing to profile the T cell repertoires of hundreds of subjects and linked those repertoires to cytomegalovirus serostatus. The study aimed to test whether signatures of past pathogen exposure could be identified by cataloging public T cell receptors. Genome-wide SNP genotypes for about three fifths of the roughly 700 donors were used in a later genetic analysis, which treated that subset as a discovery cohort. High-throughput TCR immunosequencing, statistical association of individual TCRs with disease status, and machine learning were combined to predict cytomegalovirus infection status. An earlier analysis of 587 of the donors used high-throughput TCR beta sequencing to judge whether each TCR beta V gene segment behaved as functional or pseudogenic. The number of donors typed differed by locus, with roughly 620-640 for A, B, C, DRB1 and DQB1, 522 for DQA1, under 610 for DPA1, and 472 for DPB1. Roughly 310 gigabases of sequencing data and approximately 85 million unique TCR sequences were included in an early release covering about 700 HLA-typed donors. Because of strong linkage in the cohort, five DR-DQ haplotypes were treated as single units for association and clustering. Alongside the repertoire data, information on donor age, sex, ethnicity and CMV serostatus was compiled. A later analysis re-analyzed previously published TCR beta repertoires from 500 to 700 donors and added high-resolution HLA genotyping to study TCR occurrence patterns. Of the 350 to 450 genotyped donors, about 80% fell in the genetic ancestry cluster associated with self-reported Caucasian donors. All discovery cohort repertoires had been generated on a single sequencing platform. On the study overall, not on this receptor specifically: Cytomegalovirus status was reported to be diagnosed by the classifier with high specificity and sensitivity in both the original and validation cohorts. Correlated functional status among segregating V segments might be attributable to linkage disequilibrium, but an unknown experimental factor could not be ruled out. A cluster of highly shared sequence variants was judged likely to be a technical artifact of the sequencing pipeline. According to a later analysis, TCR association rates differed among HLA loci, with DRB1 alleles showing the most associated TCRs and HLA-C alleles showing the fewest. Because counts were too low, approximately 15 rarely observed V segments, including chromosome 9 orphons, were excluded from the earlier analysis of some 540 of the donors. Because the 87-base-pair reads could not distinguish some IMGT-functional V segments, including TRBV6-2 and TRBV6-3, those segments were excluded. A few of the identified cytomegalovirus-associated TCR beta chains were confirmed in vitro to be specific for cytomegalovirus antigens. In an earlier analysis of around 500 of the donors, most TCR beta V segments appeared in productive rearrangements about 90% or about 30% of the time, broadly matching IMGT annotations. In a later genetic analysis, a missense DCLRE1C variant was associated with V-gene and J-gene trimming of TCR beta chains, and the association was replicated in an independent cohort. Specific HLA alleles were associated with 15,000 to 20,000 TCR beta sequences at a false discovery rate of 0.05 in a later analysis. For the cohort, immune exposure information was limited to CMV serostatus. A later genetic analysis reported fewer N-insertions in productive TCRs among donors in an Asian-associated ancestry cluster than the roughly 700-donor mean. A further reported finding was that TCR beta sequences accurately predicted the HLA-A and HLA-B alleles for most subjects in the first cohort. The authors suggested that the approach could potentially be generalized to other disease states and immunological phenotypes. A later analysis found that HLA-associated TCR beta chains were more clonally expanded and had lower generation probabilities than equally common non-associated chains. Strong co-occurrence of HLA alleles, especially DR and DQ, made assigning TCR associations to individual alleles difficult. While some public TCRs were present in many individuals, most TCR sequences turned up only very rarely across donors. In a later analysis, several top co-occurrence clusters were reported to appear linked to parvovirus B19, influenza, CMV and Epstein-Barr virus. The study gave a list of 150 to 200 TCR beta chains associated with cytomegalovirus. Sequencing depth was assumed to be roughly uniform across donors in the presence/absence analyses, though that assumption may not hold. The cohort was sequenced for TCR beta chains only, and without alpha or paired-chain data the features that could be detected were limited. A later analysis found that most CMV-associated TCR beta chains appeared HLA-restricted, with HLA associations seemingly driven largely by CMV exposure. Because HLA typing was unavailable for some donors at each locus, only the typed subset was used in association tests.

From cysteine to phenylalanine, the CDR3 is 14 amino acids long. Only the CDR3 region is kept as DNA, spanning 42 bases read in frame from base 1. The germline V gene specifies SGDLS as CDR1 and YYNGEE as CDR2. V ends up 6 bases short and J 6 bases short, with an unmatched junction base count of 4. The cohort consisted of 666 healthy bone marrow donors. All cohort members were sampled while nominally healthy, although unrecorded immune exposures were likely present. The donor tested CMV seropositive, placing the donor among the approximately 310 seropositive members of the cohort. Every donor gave a peripheral blood sample, and the peripheral blood mononuclear cells from that sample were used for TCR beta sequencing. Genomic DNA extraction from the blood cell samples was performed with the Qiagen DNeasy Blood Extraction Kit. Library method: the immunoSEQ multiplex PCR assay. For the multiplex PCR, a mixture combining 60 forward primers for TCR Vbeta segments and 13 reverse primers for TCR Jbeta segments was used. A multiplex PCR assay on genomic DNA amplified the CDR3 region of rearranged TCR beta genes. The Illumina HiSeq System was used to sequence the amplified TCR beta libraries as 87-base-pair reads. From the authors' description of their analysis: A later analysis counted about 80 million unique TCR beta chains across the 550 to 750 repertoires, and some 12 million of these chains were shared by at least two donors. Raw reads were error-corrected and collapsed into unique sequences with a nearest-neighbor algorithm that merged closely related sequences to remove PCR and sequencing errors. To assign V, D and J gene segments, CDR3 sequences were aligned to IMGT reference sequences. Each retained sequence needed at least a six-nucleotide match to both a V gene segment and a J gene segment. A rearrangement counted as productive if the CDR3 had no stop codons and remained in frame with V and J, and every other rearrangement counted as non-productive. CDR3 was defined according to IMGT convention as the region running from the second conserved V-encoded cysteine to the conserved J-encoded phenylalanine. In an earlier analysis of more than 550 of the donors, sequences lacking an unambiguous match to a single V gene segment were excluded. In an earlier analysis of approximately 590 of the donors, a V segment was called functional when productive rearrangements were above 56.7%, and segregating when the standard deviation between donors exceeded 5%. A statistical classification framework was developed to diagnose cytomegalovirus status using the catalog of TCR beta chain sequences. V and J gene assignment, in a later analysis, came from comparing TCR nucleotide sequences with IMGT/GENE-DB human TR gene sequences. The TCRdist pipeline was used in a later analysis to assign CDR3 sequences and most-parsimonious VDJ recombination scenarios. In a later analysis, each TCR beta chain was defined by its CDR3 amino acid sequence together with its V-gene family, and reads without a unique V-gene family were excluded. A later analysis removed over 500 highly shared, low-generation-probability nucleotide sequences to deal with suspected cross-contamination and a sequencing artifact. In a later analysis, a clonal expansion index for each public chain was calculated from normalized within-repertoire ranks of inferred template counts. Generation probabilities in a later analysis came from a VDJ recombination model fitted to out-of-frame rearrangements, and those results were checked against IGoR. In a later analysis, TCR-TCR, TCR-HLA and TCR-CMV co-occurrence was scored with hypergeometric tests, and a repertoire-size bias correction was applied to TCR pairs. A later analysis estimated false discovery rates by permuting HLA or CMV assignments 20 times. In a later analysis, co-occurring TCRs were grouped using DBSCAN, and TCRdist sequence similarity was added for clustering within HLA-allele-positive subsets. Repertoires with fewer than 30,000 or more than 120,000 public chains, plus five repertoires with anomalous nucleotide sharing, were excluded from co-occurrence clustering. TCRdb holds this immuneACCESS table with in-frame rearrangements only. Some clones are missing; in checked studies, unresolved V genes explain under half, and the rest has no known cause. From that table come the V and J calls and clone size; the DNA was used to work out D and trimming. This sample comprises about 190,000 clones, roughly 80% of them detected only once. Approximately 5.4% of the sample is held by the ten biggest clonotypes.

The rearrangement joined TRBV9 to TRBJ2-2; 11 central nucleotides agree with TRBD2. This TCR was recovered from a woman under 40 in good health and CMV-seropositive. The sequencing input was PBMCs. The encoded CDR3 is CASTLAGGPGELFF. DNA sequence: TGTGCCAGCACCCTAGCGGGGGGCCCCGGGGAGCTGTTTTTT.